These T cell receptor beta chains were read from a single sample in a study of blood T cell repertoires in COVID-19. Here immunoSEQ multiplex PCR was the method, and the copy in TCRdb shows in-frame clones only, minus some. The sample includes tens of thousands of clones, around 89% of them seen just once. Input material: peripheral blood. Source of these receptors: a woman older than 75 with active COVID-19. The CDR3 runs from the conserved cysteine through the conserved F or W. Each record gives: V gene, J gene, clone size, CDR3 length, CDR3 protein. Only part of the rows carry a size: once, few, many, or a class if the clone is expanded.

v_call: TRBV28; j_call: TRBJ2-3; clone_size: .; cdr3_length: 15; cdr3_aa: CASSLGGFSTDTQYF
v_call: TRBV6-5; j_call: TRBJ2-3; clone_size: .; cdr3_length: 14; cdr3_aa: CASQAGVLRDTQYF
v_call: TRBV27; j_call: TRBJ2-7; clone_size: once; cdr3_length: 14; cdr3_aa: CASSLRGFSYEQYF
v_call: TRBV7-9; j_call: TRBJ2-7; clone_size: few; cdr3_length: 15; cdr3_aa: CASSSEGTRGYEQYF
v_call: TRBV7-2; j_call: TRBJ2-1; clone_size: .; cdr3_length: 15; cdr3_aa: CASSVPGSLFNEQFF
v_call: TRBV2; j_call: TRBJ2-5; clone_size: .; cdr3_length: 15; cdr3_aa: CASSPEGYSPETQYF
v_call: TRBV18; j_call: TRBJ1-4; clone_size: .; cdr3_length: 15; cdr3_aa: CASSPYGTHNEKLFF
v_call: TRBV10-3; j_call: TRBJ1-2; clone_size: .; cdr3_length: 13; cdr3_aa: CAISPDRLYGYTF
v_call: TRBV2; j_call: TRBJ2-1; clone_size: once; cdr3_length: 14; cdr3_aa: CASSGGGVLIEQFF
v_call: TRBV18; j_call: TRBJ1-2; clone_size: .; cdr3_length: 11; cdr3_aa: CASSSRDGYTF
v_call: TRBV6-6; j_call: TRBJ1-5; clone_size: .; cdr3_length: 11; cdr3_aa: CASSPGWTQHF
v_call: TRBV30; j_call: TRBJ2-7; clone_size: .; cdr3_length: 15; cdr3_aa: CAWSVPHAGAYEQYF
v_call: TRBV29-1; j_call: TRBJ2-3; clone_size: .; cdr3_length: 14; cdr3_aa: CSVVAEASTDTQYF
v_call: TRBV2; j_call: TRBJ1-5; clone_size: .; cdr3_length: 14; cdr3_aa: CASSELRGNQPQHF